This passage covers 27 T cell receptor beta chains from one sample sequenced in a study of T cell clusters in autoimmune cytopenias. Roughly 38,000 genome equivalents of blood DNA were amplified for TRB. TRB was amplified by touch-down multiplex PCR, primer pools A and B combined. TCRdb re-analyzed the multiplex PCR reads; it lists each CDR3 protein once, without DNA. The sample data list some 7,600 distinct CDR3 sequences. Sample: peripheral blood. The receptors were gathered from a human donor with an autoimmune cytopenia or autoimmune hepatitis (not recorded which).

CDR3 sequence: CSAGDRRSGNTIYF. The rearrangement joins TRBV20-1 to TRBJ1-3. Germline V gene sequence: CDR1 DFQATT, CDR2 SNEGSKA (reference sequence). The CDR3 extends over 14 amino acids.

V and J are TRBV24-1 and TRBJ1-2. Germline V gene sequence: CDR1 KGHDR, CDR2 SFDVKD. The CDR3 extends over 14 amino acids. The CDR3 region is CATSRNSHNYGYTF.

Frequency places this clonotype as medium-sized. The chain is built from TRBV29-1 and TRBJ2-3; TCRdb gives TRBD2 as the D gene, but with no DNA this cannot be confirmed. The germline V gene encodes CDR1 SQVTM and CDR2 ANQGSEA. This CDR3 spans 19 amino acids. Here the CDR3 reads CSVERGETSGTSSTDTQYF.

The chain combines TRBV5-1 with TRBJ2-3; TCRdb's D call, TRBD1, is unchecked because there is no DNA. Germline CDR1 and CDR2: SGHRS and YFSETQ. The CDR3 totals 15 residues. CDR3 amino acids: CASRRQSSITDTQYF.

This clonotype is identified as medium-sized from frequency. This chain links TRBV19 with TRBJ2-1. The CDR3 is made up of 13 amino acids. CDR1 is LNHDA, CDR2 SQIVND, per germline (reference sequence). The CDR3 loop is CAPCLSSYNEQFF.

By frequency, this clonotype is medium-sized (0.01 to 0.1%). V gene TRBV6-5 combines with J gene TRBJ1-3; TCRdb proposes TRBD1, but this gene call is untestable without DNA. The CDR3 is 11 residues long. Germline V CDR1 and CDR2: MNHEY, SVGAGI. Here the CDR3 reads CASSYGTRLYF.

Measured by frequency, this clonotype is medium-sized. The chain joins TRBV6-1 to TRBJ2-5; TCRdb's D gene call, TRBD1, goes unchecked for lack of DNA. The V gene's germline CDR1 is MNHNS and CDR2 SASEGT. The CDR3 covers 15 residues. CDR3 sequence reads: CASSEEGGFFETQYF.

This chain connects TRBV6-6 to TRBJ2-5. Germline values: CDR1 MNHNY, CDR2 SVGAGI (reference sequence). The CDR3 extends over 12 amino acids. CDR3 protein: CAISDVQETQYF.

CDR3 in amino acids: CASSLMGGRYNEQFF. The chain joins TRBV6-1 to TRBJ2-1; there is no DNA to check the TCRdb D call of TRBD1. CDR3 length equals 15 residues. The germline CDR1 and CDR2 sequences are MNHNS and SASEGT.

This clonotype is classed as medium-sized (0.01 to 0.1%) by frequency. The V and J genes are TRBV5-4 and TRBJ2-3; the TCRdb D gene call, TRBD2, has no DNA to confirm it. Looked up from germline, CDR1 is SGHNT and CDR2 is YYREEE (reference sequence). The CDR3 has 16 amino acids. The CDR3 sequence is CASSLDREAFADTQYF.

The chain employs TRBV6-2 or TRBV6-3 and TRBJ2-3. CDR3 length equals 14 residues. Germline V gives CDR1 MNHEY, CDR2 SVGEGT. CDR3 residues: CASSLMGITDTQYF.

The chain combines TRBV4-2 with TRBJ1-3; the TCRdb D gene call, TRBD1, has no DNA to confirm it. The germline V gene has CDR1 LGHNA and CDR2 YNFKEQ. The CDR3 runs 16 residues. CDR3 protein: CASSQDMRYRENTIYF.

By frequency, this clonotype is medium-sized (0.01 to 0.1%). The gene calls are TRBV6-1 and TRBJ2-1; absent DNA, TCRdb's TRBD1 call cannot be checked. Germline V gives CDR1 MNHNS, CDR2 SASEGT. This CDR3 comprises 12 residues. The CDR3 here is CASSAQGYEQFF.

V gene TRBV20-1 combines with J gene TRBJ2-5; TCRdb calls TRBD1, which cannot be checked without DNA. This CDR3 spans 14 amino acids. Germline V CDR1 and CDR2: DFQATT, SNEGSKA (reference sequence). The CDR3 reads CSATTGGRQETQYF.

This clonotype is identified as medium-sized from frequency. J is TRBJ2-3 and V is TRBV29-1; TCRdb indicates TRBD2, and absent DNA this call remains unverified. The CDR3 covers 16 residues. Germline values: CDR1 SQVTM, CDR2 ANQGSEA. Here the CDR3 reads CSVEDQASGDGDTQYF.

The chain has TRBV7-2 and TRBJ1-2; TCRdb indicates TRBD1, and absent DNA this call remains unverified. Germline V CDR1 and CDR2: SGHTA, FQGNSA. The CDR3 loop spans 15 amino acids. This CDR3 is CASSPTGGSSYGYTF.

The rearrangement joins TRBV5-4 to TRBJ1-4; the D call from TCRdb, TRBD1, cannot be confirmed without DNA. This CDR3 contains 16 residues. From germline, CDR1 is SGHNT and CDR2 YYREEE (reference sequence). This CDR3 reads CASSSGTGADLGKLFF.

This rearrangement joins TRBV24-1 to TRBJ1-3; the TRBD1 assignment by TCRdb is unverifiable without DNA. Germline V gives CDR1 KGHDR, CDR2 SFDVKD. The CDR3 has 14 residues. This CDR3 reads CATSDSTGGHTIYF.

This clonotype ranks as medium-sized in terms of frequency. The chain carries TRBV30 and TRBJ1-5; TCRdb's D call, TRBD1, is unchecked because there is no DNA. Germline V gene data show CDR1 as GTSNPN and CDR2 as SVGIG (reference sequence). This CDR3 spans 13 amino acids. The CDR3 spells CAWQQGYNQPQHF.

Considering frequency, this clonotype is medium-sized (0.01 to 0.1%). This sequence joins TRBV6-1 and TRBJ2-1; TCRdb reports TRBD2, a call that lacks DNA to check it against. Germline V CDR1 and CDR2: MNHNS, SASEGT. The CDR3 consists of 16 residues. This CDR3 is CASSGSTGLPYNEQFF.

V and J are TRBV7-6 and TRBJ1-6; there is no DNA to check the TCRdb D call of TRBD1. Germline assignment: CDR1 SGHVS and CDR2 FNYEAQ. The CDR3 has 15 amino acids. The CDR3 loop reads CASSQAGGFNSPLHF.

This chain links TRBV10-3 with TRBJ2-5. The germline CDR1 and CDR2 sequences are ENHRY and SYGVKD. The CDR3 is 12 amino acids. CDR3: CAISDVQKTQYF.

The chain recombines TRBV30 with TRBJ1-6; TCRdb designates TRBD1, a call that cannot be tested without DNA. Looked up from germline, CDR1 is GTSNPN and CDR2 is SVGIG (reference sequence). The CDR3 has 16 residues. The CDR3 protein is CAWSVGLTLQERPLHF. Based on the CDR3 plus reference TRBV30 and TRBJ1-6, the full variable domain is SQTIHQWPATLVQPVGSPLSLECTVEGTSNPNLYWYRQAAGRGLQLLFYSVGIGQISSEVPQNLSASRPQDRQFILSSKKLLLSDSGFYLCAWSVGLTLQERPLHFGNGTRLTVT.

This clonotype is medium-sized by frequency. The V and J genes are TRBV7-6 and TRBJ2-3; TCRdb indicates TRBD2, and absent DNA this call remains unverified. The V gene's germline CDR1 is SGHVS and CDR2 FNYEAQ. The CDR3 is 16 residues long. The CDR3: CASSFGASGNVDTQYF.

The chain links TRBV6-5 to TRBJ2-1; TCRdb outputs TRBD1, but without DNA this stays unchecked. This CDR3 comprises 14 residues. From germline, CDR1 is MNHEY and CDR2 SVGAGI. The CDR3 here is CASRSRQGRNEQFF.

This chain joins TRBV12-3 or TRBV12-4 and TRBJ2-4; the D call of TRBD1 rests on TCRdb alone, since no DNA is present to check it. The CDR3 runs to 14 residues. The CDR3 loop is CASSLAGGSNIQYF.

This clonotype is deemed medium-sized by its frequency. The chain has TRBV30 and TRBJ2-7. This CDR3 is built from 13 residues. The germline V gene has CDR1 GTSNPN and CDR2 SVGIG (reference sequence). CDR3: CAWSVGSAYEQYF.